A single sample is the source of the 12 T cell receptor beta chains below, sequenced in a study of blood T cell repertoires in COVID-19. TCRdb keeps only in-frame clones here, not all; method: immunoSEQ multiplex PCR. The table has more than 40,000 clones, 75% to 85% seen once. Material: peripheral blood. The receptors stem from a human donor with acute or convalescent COVID-19. The donor label of this sample is uncertain.

The V call is TRBV5-1, the J call TRBJ1-5, with D maybe TRBD1 (5 bases). The germline V gene encodes CDR1 SGHRS and CDR2 YFSETQ. This CDR3 comprises 15 residues. With 4 bases removed from V and 3 bases from J, the gap between germline ends came to 14 bases. The CDR3 loop is CASSPNADTNQPQHF. The CDR3 coding sequence is TGCGCCAGCAGCCCAAATGCGGACACCAATCAGCCCCAGCATTTT.

This clone was detected only once. This sequence joins TRBV5-1 and TRBJ2-1, with D perhaps TRBD1 (5 bases). The CDR3 spans 16 residues. V gave up 2 bases and J gave up 0 bases, with 12 bases separating them. CDR1 is SGHRS, CDR2 YFSETQ, per germline. The CDR3 region has the DNA TGCGCCAGCAGCTTCCAGGGCCCGAGCTCCTACAATGAGCAGTTCTTC. Encoded protein: CASSFQGPSSYNEQFF.

The chain employs TRBV15 and TRBJ1-1; D is perhaps TRBD1 (5 bases). V dropped 0 bases and J dropped 7 bases, with 12 bases sitting between them. CDR1 is LNHNV and CDR2 is YYDKDF in the germline V gene (reference sequence). The CDR3 is made up of 14 amino acids. The CDR3 loop reads CATSRDTGRVEAFF. The CDR3 nucleotides are TGTGCCACCAGCAGAGATACGGGCAGGGTTGAAGCTTTCTTT. The variable domain in full, completed from reference TRBV15 and TRBJ1-1, reads DAMVIQNPRYQVTQFGKPVTLSCSQTLNHNVMYWYQQKSSQAPKLLFHYYDKDFNNEADTPDNFQSRRPNTSFCFLDIRSPGLGDTAMYLCATSRDTGRVEAFFGQGTRLTVV.

The chain recombines TRBV29-1 with TRBJ2-1; possible D gene TRBD1, 6 bases. Germline CDR1 SQVTM, CDR2 ANQGSEA. There are 13 residues in the CDR3. Trimming cost V 4 bases and J 8 bases, with 15 bases left between them. The CDR3 loop reads CSVGRQVTDEQFF. CDR3 coding DNA: TGCAGCGTTGGTAGACAGGTTACCGATGAGCAGTTCTTC.

The chain links TRBV5-1 to TRBJ1-1, with D uncertain. Trimming removed 4 bases from V and 1 base from J, with 8 bases in between. In germline, CDR1 is SGHRS, CDR2 YFSETQ. The CDR3 runs 13 residues. CDR3 nucleotide sequence: TGCGCCAGCAGCCCACAGACGAACACTGAAGCTTTCTTT. This translates into CASSPQTNTEAFF.

The chain carries TRBV4-3 and TRBJ1-2, with 10 nucleotides matching TRBD1. The V gene end was trimmed by 5 bases and the J gene end by 5 bases; junction bases not matched to a gene: 5. The germline V gene has CDR1 LGHNA and CDR2 YSLEER. The CDR3 totals 14 residues. Written as DNA, the CDR3 is TGCGCCAGCAGCTCTGGACAGGGGGTATATGGCTACACCTTC. Protein sequence: CASSSGQGVYGYTF.

The V gene is TRBV6-5, the J gene TRBJ2-3; maybe TRBD1 (6 bases). The V end lost 6 bases, the J end lost 6 bases, and 16 bases lay between the germline ends. The length of the CDR3 is 14 residues. Germline lookup yields CDR1 MNHEY and CDR2 SVGAGI. CDR3 region: CASRLIQGADTQYF. DNA for the CDR3: TGTGCCAGCAGACTAATACAGGGAGCGGATACGCAGTATTTT.

V is TRBV19 and J is TRBJ1-4; 7 bases are shared with TRBD1. J gave up 4 bases and V 5 bases, and 7 bases lay outside the gene matches. The CDR3 spans 15 residues. Germline V CDR1 and CDR2: LNHDA, SQIVND (reference sequence). This chain's CDR3 is CASSSRQGLNEKLFF. The DNA of the CDR3 is TGTGCCAGTAGTTCCCGACAGGGCCTTAATGAAAAACTGTTTTTT.

V and J are TRBV28 and TRBJ1-3; perhaps TRBD1 as D (6 bases). V gave up 3 bases and J gave up 5 bases, with 14 bases separating them. The CDR3 runs 15 residues. CDR1 is MDHEN, CDR2 SYDVKM, per germline. The CDR3: CASSLRQGLRNTIYF. The CDR3 region has the DNA TGTGCCAGCAGTTTGAGGCAGGGGTTACGAAACACCATATATTTT.

The V call is TRBV13, the J call TRBJ2-7; 7 nucleotides agree with TRBD2. The last part of the DNA fits TRBJ2-5 better; the J call may be wrong. CDR1 and CDR2 (germline): PRHDT, FYEKMQ (reference sequence). The CDR3 is 15 amino acids. Here the CDR3 reads CASSLRASGQETQYF. For the CDR3, the DNA is TGTGCCAGCAGCTTACGCGCTAGCGGACAAGAGACCCAGTACTTC.

This clone was detected a few times. The chain joins TRBV6-1 to TRBJ2-7; 7 bases line up with TRBD2. The J segment lost 1 base and the V segment lost 2 bases, leaving 14 bases of the junction unmatched. Germline V gene lookup returns CDR1 MNHNS and CDR2 SASEGT. This CDR3 has 18 amino acids. The CDR3 region has the DNA TGTGCCAGCAGTGAACCTTACGAACTAGCGTCACAGTCCTACGAGCAGTACTTC. Amino acid sequence: CASSEPYELASQSYEQYF.

This chain uses TRBV5-1 with TRBJ2-4; 9 positions agree with TRBD2. Germline CDR1 is SGHRS and CDR2 is YFSETQ. V dropped 2 bases and J dropped 8; count of bases not matched to a gene: 2. The length of the CDR3 is 13 residues. CDR3 sequence reads: CASSLEREDIQYF. The DNA of the CDR3 is TGCGCCAGCAGCTTAGAGCGGGAGGACATTCAGTACTTC.